Listed here is a single T cell receptor (beta chain). The V gene's germline CDR1 is MGHRA and CDR2 YSYEKL. This CDR3 is built from 14 residues. Trimming shortened V by 4 bases and J by 6 bases, and 12 bases separated the two germline ends. The sample belongs to a study of T cell changes during pregnancy in multiple sclerosis. Sequencing used immunoSEQ multiplex PCR; TCRdb keeps in-frame clones, though not all of them. The profile covers around 80,000 clones, with about 93% appearing a single time and approximately 0.92% taken by the ten largest. This sequence was found in a female donor in good health, enrolled as a control in a pregnancy study. This chain connects TRBV4-1 to TRBJ2-2; possible D gene TRBD2, 6 bases. The sequencing here drew on peripheral blood, taken in the second trimester of pregnancy. CDR3 sequence: CASSPAGGSGELFF. CDR3 in DNA: TGCGCCAGCAGCCCGGCTGGGGGGTCCGGGGAGCTGTTTTTT.